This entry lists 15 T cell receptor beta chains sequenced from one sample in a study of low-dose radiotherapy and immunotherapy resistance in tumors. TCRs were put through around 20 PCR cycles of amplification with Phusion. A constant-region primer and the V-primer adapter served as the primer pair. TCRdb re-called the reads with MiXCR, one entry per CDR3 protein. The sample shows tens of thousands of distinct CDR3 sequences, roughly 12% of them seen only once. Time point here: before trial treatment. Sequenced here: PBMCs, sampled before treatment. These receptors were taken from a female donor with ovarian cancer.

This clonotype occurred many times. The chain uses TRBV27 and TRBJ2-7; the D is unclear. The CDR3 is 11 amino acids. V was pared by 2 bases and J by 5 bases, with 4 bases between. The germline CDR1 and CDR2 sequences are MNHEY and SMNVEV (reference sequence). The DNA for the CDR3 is TGTGCCAGCAGTTTAGGTAACGAGCAGTACTTC. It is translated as CASSLGNEQYF.

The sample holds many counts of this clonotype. The CDR3: CSGQGPYNYGYTF. In DNA, the CDR3 is TGCAGTGGACAGGGACCCTATAACTATGGCTACACCTTC. V is TRBV20-1 and J is TRBJ1-2; 7 positions agree with TRBD1. V lost 7 bases and J lost 1; bases outside the gene matches: 6. This CDR3 is built from 13 residues. CDR1 and CDR2 (germline): DFQATT, SNEGSKA (reference sequence).

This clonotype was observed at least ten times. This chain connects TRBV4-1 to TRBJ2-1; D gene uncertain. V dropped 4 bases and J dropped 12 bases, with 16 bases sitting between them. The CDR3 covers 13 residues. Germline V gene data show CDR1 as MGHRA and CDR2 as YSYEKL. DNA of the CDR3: TGCGCCAGCAGCCCCGGGCTGCCAGATACGCAGTTCTTC. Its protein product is CASSPGLPDTQFF.

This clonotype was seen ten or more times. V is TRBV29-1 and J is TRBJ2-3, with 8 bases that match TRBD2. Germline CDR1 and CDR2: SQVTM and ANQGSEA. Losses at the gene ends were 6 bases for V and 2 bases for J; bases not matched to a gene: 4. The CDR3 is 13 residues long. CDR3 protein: CSVAGGPTDTQYF. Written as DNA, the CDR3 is TGCAGCGTCGCGGGGGGCCCCACAGATACGCAGTATTTT.

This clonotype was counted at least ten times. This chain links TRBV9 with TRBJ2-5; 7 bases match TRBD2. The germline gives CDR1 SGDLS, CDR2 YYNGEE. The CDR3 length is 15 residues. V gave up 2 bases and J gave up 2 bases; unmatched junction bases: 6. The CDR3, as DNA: TGTGCCAGCAGCGTTTGGGAGGGATTACAAGAGACCCAGTACTTC. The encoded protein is CASSVWEGLQETQYF.

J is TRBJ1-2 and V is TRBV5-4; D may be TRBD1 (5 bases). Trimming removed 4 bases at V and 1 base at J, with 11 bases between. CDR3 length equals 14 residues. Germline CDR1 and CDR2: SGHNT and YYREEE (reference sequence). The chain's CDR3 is CASSPTDSNYGYTF. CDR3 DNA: TGTGCCAGCAGCCCGACTGACAGTAACTATGGCTACACCTTC. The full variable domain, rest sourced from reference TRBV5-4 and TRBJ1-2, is ETGVTQSPTHLIKTRGQQVTLRCSSQSGHNTVSWYQQALGQGPQFIFQYYREEENGRGNFPPRFSGLQFPNYSSELNVNALELDDSALYLCASSPTDSNYGYTFGSGTRLTVV.

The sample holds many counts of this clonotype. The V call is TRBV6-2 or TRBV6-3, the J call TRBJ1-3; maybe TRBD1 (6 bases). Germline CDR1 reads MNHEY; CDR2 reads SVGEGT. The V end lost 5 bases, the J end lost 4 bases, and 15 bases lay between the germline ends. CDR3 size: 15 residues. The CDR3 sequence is CASSRPGTGGNTIYF. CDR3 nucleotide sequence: TGTGCCAGCAGTCGACCGGGAACAGGGGGAAACACCATATATTTT.

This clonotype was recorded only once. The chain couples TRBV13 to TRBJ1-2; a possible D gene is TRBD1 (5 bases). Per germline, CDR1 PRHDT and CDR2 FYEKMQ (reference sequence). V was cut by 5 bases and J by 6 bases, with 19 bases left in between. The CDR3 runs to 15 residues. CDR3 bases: TGTGCCAGCAGCCCGGGGGTGGGCGGTTGGGATGGCTACACCTTC. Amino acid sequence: CASSPGVGGWDGYTF.

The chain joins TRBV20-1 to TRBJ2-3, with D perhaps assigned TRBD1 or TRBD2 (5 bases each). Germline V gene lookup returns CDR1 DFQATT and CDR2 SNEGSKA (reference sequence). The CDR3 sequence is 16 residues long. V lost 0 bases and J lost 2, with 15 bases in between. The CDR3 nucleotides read TGCAGTGCTAGAGATGACCGGCCGGGGACCACAGATACGCAGTATTTT. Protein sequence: CSARDDRPGTTDTQYF.

CDR3 coding DNA: TGCGCCAGCAGCTTGGGGGGGTATGTCTGGAATGAGCAGTTCTTC. Residues: CASSLGGYVWNEQFF. The V gene is TRBV5-1, the J gene TRBJ2-1; D may be TRBD1 or TRBD2 (5 bases each). The length of the CDR3 is 15 residues. Trimming pared 0 bases from V and 7 bases from J, leaving 14 bases between. CDR1 and CDR2 (germline): SGHRS, YFSETQ.

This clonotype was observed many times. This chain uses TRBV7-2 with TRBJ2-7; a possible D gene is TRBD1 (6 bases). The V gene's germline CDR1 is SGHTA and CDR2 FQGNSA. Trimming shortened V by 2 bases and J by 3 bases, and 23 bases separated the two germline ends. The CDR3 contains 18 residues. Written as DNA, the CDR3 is TGTGCCAGCAGCTTACTCGTAGGGGGAACGGGACCCGGCTACGAGCAGTACTTC. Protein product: CASSLLVGGTGPGYEQYF. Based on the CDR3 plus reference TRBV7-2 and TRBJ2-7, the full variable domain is GAGVSQSPSNKVTEKGKDVELRCDPISGHTALYWYRQSLGQGLEFLIYFQGNSAPDKSGLPSDRFSAERTGGSVSTLTIQRTQQEDSAVYLCASSLLVGGTGPGYEQYFGPGTRLTVT.

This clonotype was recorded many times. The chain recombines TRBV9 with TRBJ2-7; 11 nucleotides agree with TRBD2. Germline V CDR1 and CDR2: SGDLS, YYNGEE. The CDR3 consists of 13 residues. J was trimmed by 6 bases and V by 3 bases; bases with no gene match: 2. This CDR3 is CASSGLAGGEQYF. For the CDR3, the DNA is TGTGCCAGCAGCGGGCTAGCGGGGGGCGAGCAGTACTTC.

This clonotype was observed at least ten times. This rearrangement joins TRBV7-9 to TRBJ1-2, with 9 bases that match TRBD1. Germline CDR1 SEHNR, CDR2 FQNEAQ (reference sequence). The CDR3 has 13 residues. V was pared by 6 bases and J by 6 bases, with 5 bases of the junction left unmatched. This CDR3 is CASRSGTGNGYTF. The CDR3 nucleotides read TGTGCCAGCAGATCCGGGACAGGGAATGGCTACACCTTC.

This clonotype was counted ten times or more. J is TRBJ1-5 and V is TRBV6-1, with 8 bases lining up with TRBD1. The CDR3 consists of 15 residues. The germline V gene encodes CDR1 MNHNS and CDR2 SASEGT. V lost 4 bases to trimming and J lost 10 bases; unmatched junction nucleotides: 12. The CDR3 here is CASSAVPGQAGPQHF. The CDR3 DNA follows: TGTGCCAGCAGTGCGGTTCCGGGACAGGCAGGACCCCAGCATTTT.

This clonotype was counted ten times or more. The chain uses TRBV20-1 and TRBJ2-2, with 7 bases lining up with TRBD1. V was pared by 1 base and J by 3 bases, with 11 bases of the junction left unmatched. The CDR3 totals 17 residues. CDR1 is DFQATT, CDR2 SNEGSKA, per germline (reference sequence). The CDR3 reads CSARGRDSGLYTGELFF. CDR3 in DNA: TGCAGTGCTAGAGGTCGGGACAGCGGACTCTACACCGGGGAGCTGTTTTTT.